Listed here are 29 T cell receptor beta chains from one sample, sequenced in a study of identical twins. Via MiXCR, TCRdb re-called the 5' RACE reads, giving one row per CDR3 protein. Of around 280,000 distinct CDR3 sequences listed, less than 9% are singletons. These same records also appear under a second study, on yellow fever vaccine responses in identical twins.

Sequencing was carried out using memory (CD45RO+) T cells sorted from blood. These receptors all come from a woman aged 18-35 years in good health.

This clonotype was picked up a small number of times. V is TRBV28 and J is TRBJ1-2, with 7 positions matching TRBD1. This CDR3 region has 13 residues. The germline gives CDR1 MDHEN, CDR2 SYDVKM. After removal of 6 bases from V and 7 bases from J, the junction contained 8 bases not matched to a gene. Here the CDR3 reads CASSPDRRRGYTF. The CDR3 DNA follows: TGTGCCAGCAGCCCGGACAGGCGCCGTGGCTACACCTTC.

The rearrangement joins TRBV28 to TRBJ2-5; 9 bases map to TRBD1. CDR3 length: 19 amino acids. V lost 3 bases, J lost 0 bases, and 14 bases stayed unmatched. The germline gives CDR1 MDHEN, CDR2 SYDVKM. CDR3: CASSFGWVWGQGDQETQYF. CDR3 nucleotides: TGTGCCAGCAGTTTCGGGTGGGTTTGGGGACAGGGCGACCAAGAGACCCAGTACTTC.

This clonotype was counted many times. The chain combines TRBV11-2 with TRBJ2-5; 11 bases match TRBD1. This CDR3 contains 15 residues. Germline V gene data show CDR1 as SGHAT and CDR2 as FQNNGV. The trim removed 2 bases at V and 4 bases at J, leaving 3 bases unmatched. The CDR3 loop reads CASSLTGTGGETQYF. The CDR3 DNA reads as TGTGCCAGCAGCTTAACCGGGACAGGGGGAGAGACCCAGTACTTC.

This clonotype appeared many times. The V gene is TRBV5-1, the J gene TRBJ2-7; 8 bases map to TRBD2. Trimming at V came to 0 bases and at J to 6 bases, leaving 8 bases not matched to a gene. The germline CDR1 and CDR2 sequences are SGHRS and YFSETQ. The CDR3 has 15 residues. CDR3 DNA sequence: TGCGCCAGCAGCTTGGACGGCGGGAGGAGTTTCGAGCAGTACTTC. Translated: CASSLDGGRSFEQYF.

This clonotype occurred a few times. The chain carries TRBV18 and TRBJ2-3; weak D call: TRBD1 (5 bases). The V gene's germline CDR1 is KGHSH and CDR2 LQKENI. V was trimmed by 4 bases and J by 3 bases, leaving 20 bases between them. This CDR3 contains 17 residues. The DNA of the CDR3 is TGTGCCAGCTCACTCCCTGCTCACCACCCAGGGACAGATACGCAGTATTTT. Its protein is CASSLPAHHPGTDTQYF.

This clonotype occurred many times. This sequence joins TRBV4-1 and TRBJ1-1, with D perhaps TRBD1 (5 bases). Between the trimmed V and J ends, which lost 4 bases and 5 bases, there was a span of 20 bases. This CDR3 is built from 16 residues. CDR1 and CDR2 from the germline V gene are MGHRA and YSYEKL. The CDR3 loop is CASSRVPVGPGTEAFF. DNA of the CDR3: TGCGCCAGCAGCCGGGTCCCCGTGGGGCCCGGGACTGAAGCTTTCTTT.

This clonotype was counted many times. J is TRBJ2-1 and V is TRBV4-1; D unresolved. CDR1 and CDR2 from the germline V gene are MGHRA and YSYEKL. Trimming stripped 0 bases from V and 0 bases from J, with 15 bases between. The CDR3 has 18 amino acids. The CDR3 loop reads CASSQDWTAFSSYNEQFF. The DNA of the CDR3 is TGCGCCAGCAGCCAAGATTGGACGGCGTTTAGCTCCTACAATGAGCAGTTCTTC.

In its sample, this clonotype was seen many times. CDR3 residues: CASSHRGTEAFF. The CDR3 DNA is TGTGCCAGCAGCCATCGGGGAACTGAAGCTTTCTTT. The V gene is TRBV7-9, the J gene TRBJ1-1, with no clear D. Germline-derived CDR1 and CDR2 are SEHNR and FQNEAQ (reference sequence). Trimming left V 5 bases short and J 5 bases short, with 9 bases between. This CDR3 contains 12 residues.

This clonotype showed up many times. The chain carries TRBV5-5 and TRBJ2-5; D perhaps matches TRBD1 (5 bases). Germline loops: CDR1 SGHKS, CDR2 YYEKEE (reference sequence). The V and J ends lost 6 bases and 5 bases respectively, with 20 bases between them. CDR3 length: 15 residues. CDR3 amino acids: CASKFDSFLWETQYF. CDR3 nucleotide sequence: TGTGCCAGCAAATTCGACAGCTTTTTGTGGGAGACCCAGTACTTC.

V usage is TRBV2 and J usage is TRBJ2-7; 9 bases line up with TRBD2. Germline V lookup: CDR1 SNHLY, CDR2 FYNNEI. The CDR3 contains 15 residues. V gave up 8 bases and J gave up 1 base; unmatched junction bases: 9. CDR3 amino acids: CASGGAGGYSYEQYF. CDR3 nucleotides: TGTGCCAGCGGCGGAGCGGGGGGCTATTCCTACGAGCAGTACTTC.

This clonotype appeared many times. The chain has TRBV12-3 or TRBV12-4 and TRBJ2-3, with 9 bases aligning to TRBD2. This CDR3 is built from 16 residues. The V gene end was trimmed by 6 bases and the J gene end by 1 base; junction bases not matched to a gene: 8. CDR3 coding DNA: TGTGCCAGCAGACCCGAATCTAGCGGGGGCACAGATACGCAGTATTTT. Translating gives CASRPESSGGTDTQYF.

This clonotype turned up a few times. The genes are TRBV27 and TRBJ2-7, with 9 bases fitting TRBD1. This CDR3 contains 15 residues. Trimming removed 3 bases from V and 1 base from J; junction bases left unmatched: 4. CDR1 is MNHEY and CDR2 is SMNVEV in the germline V gene (reference sequence). The CDR3 region has the DNA TGTGCCAGCAGTTTCCAGGGGACAGGGTCCTACGAGCAGTACTTC. Translated: CASSFQGTGSYEQYF.

This clonotype appeared many times. The rearrangement uses TRBV7-9 and TRBJ2-1; D unclear. The CDR3 loop spans 12 amino acids. Per the germline V gene, CDR1 is SEHNR and CDR2 is FQNEAQ (reference sequence). Trimming stripped 10 bases from V and 7 bases from J, with 14 bases between. CDR3 sequence reads: CANLIRENEQFF. The CDR3 nucleotides read TGTGCCAACCTCATACGCGAGAATGAGCAGTTCTTC.

This clonotype has ten or more counts. This chain joins TRBV5-1 and TRBJ2-2; no firm D call. The germline CDR1 and CDR2 sequences are SGHRS and YFSETQ. V lost 1 base, J lost 6 bases, and 13 bases lay in between. This CDR3 region has 15 residues. The CDR3, as DNA: TGCGCCAGCAGCTTGCTTCTCGGTTCACCCGGGGAGCTGTTTTTT. Protein product: CASSLLLGSPGELFF.

This clonotype was detected many times. The rearrangement joins TRBV5-1 to TRBJ1-2; D remains unclear. The CDR3 has 13 residues. Germline lookup yields CDR1 SGHRS and CDR2 YFSETQ. The germline V and J ends were trimmed by 0 bases and 7 bases, with 10 bases remaining between them. This CDR3 is CASSLDGLGGYTF. CDR3 sequence (DNA): TGCGCCAGCAGCTTGGATGGCCTCGGTGGCTACACCTTC.

This clonotype was seen many times. The chain combines TRBV4-1 with TRBJ1-5, with D possibly being TRBD1 (6 bases). CDR3 length: 14 amino acids. Germline CDR1 MGHRA, CDR2 YSYEKL. V dropped 0 bases and J dropped 4 bases, with 7 bases sitting between them. CDR3 sequence reads: CASSQETGNQPQHF. The CDR3 DNA sequence: TGCGCCAGCAGCCAAGAAACAGGGAATCAGCCCCAGCATTTT.

The chain is built from TRBV5-6 and TRBJ1-2; 9 bases align to TRBD1. CDR1 is SGHDT, CDR2 YYEEEE, per germline. V lost 6 bases to trimming and J lost 7 bases; unmatched junction nucleotides: 10. CDR3 length: 14 residues. Here the CDR3 DNA reads TGTGCCAGCACCCCTACAGGGGGCGCCTCTGGCTACACCTTC. Encoded protein: CASTPTGGASGYTF.

This clonotype was counted a few times. This chain joins TRBV20-1 and TRBJ2-7; perhaps TRBD1 as D (6 bases). V lost 4 bases and J lost 0, with 16 bases in between. From germline, CDR1 is DFQATT and CDR2 SNEGSKA (reference sequence). This CDR3 is 15 amino acids long. The CDR3 here is CSATRTETSSYEQYV. The DNA of the CDR3 is TGCAGTGCTACAAGGACAGAGACAAGCTCCTACGAGCAGTACGTC.

This clonotype came up many times. V and J are TRBV7-9 and TRBJ1-5; D gene unclear. The germline gives CDR1 SEHNR, CDR2 FQNEAQ (reference sequence). V lost 1 base and J 0 bases, leaving 10 bases between the germline ends. The CDR3 spans 16 residues. In DNA form, the CDR3 reads TGTGCCAGCAGCTTAGTTGGTTGGGATAGCAATCAGCCCCAGCATTTT. Translated: CASSLVGWDSNQPQHF.

This clonotype was picked up a small number of times. The J gene is TRBJ2-7, the V gene TRBV7-3; 9 nucleotides agree with TRBD2. Per germline, CDR1 SGHTA and CDR2 FQGTGA. V shed 0 bases and J 9 bases; nucleotides not matched to a gene: 6. CDR3 length: 14 residues. Written as DNA, the CDR3 is TGTGCCAGCAGCTTAACCGTAGCGGGAGACGCGCAGTACTTC. Translating gives CASSLTVAGDAQYF.

This clonotype has at least ten counts. The chain recombines TRBV3-1 with TRBJ2-1, with a tentative D call TRBD2 (5 bases). Per germline, CDR1 LGHDT and CDR2 YNNKEL (reference sequence). Deletions cut 0 bases from V and 4 bases from J, with 10 bases between. The CDR3 has 15 residues. CDR3 bases: TGTGCCAGCAGCCAAGACCTGGGAGCGTACAATGAGCAGTTCTTC. Amino acids: CASSQDLGAYNEQFF.

There are a few counts of this clonotype. The rearrangement links TRBV20-1 to TRBJ2-7; 8 bases fit TRBD1. J lost 4 bases, V lost 6 bases, and 11 bases had no gene match. CDR3 length equals 14 residues. Germline CDR1 is DFQATT and CDR2 is SNEGSKA (reference sequence). DNA for the CDR3: TGCAGTGCCACCCCCGGGACAGGATCATACGAGCAGTACGTC. Translating it yields CSATPGTGSYEQYV.

This clonotype was recorded a few times. This chain connects TRBV6-1 to TRBJ1-5; maybe TRBD1 (5 bases). This CDR3 has 13 residues. Germline V gives CDR1 MNHNS, CDR2 SASEGT. With 8 bases removed from V and 0 bases from J, the gap between germline ends came to 8 bases. DNA for the CDR3: TGTGCCAGCGGGACGAATAGCAATCAGCCCCAGCATTTT. It specifies CASGTNSNQPQHF.

The chain employs TRBV10-3 and TRBJ2-6; 7 nucleotides align to TRBD1. The junction had 13 bases not matched to a gene; V was cut back by 6 bases and J by 5 bases. In germline, CDR1 is ENHRY, CDR2 SYGVKD. The CDR3 consists of 17 residues. CDR3 amino acids: CAISEGARTSWANVLTF. CDR3 coding DNA: TGTGCCATCAGCGAGGGGGCGCGCACGTCTTGGGCCAACGTCCTGACTTTC.

Many counts were recorded for this clonotype. This rearrangement joins TRBV5-1 to TRBJ2-2, with D unclear. V dropped 1 base and J dropped 0 bases, with 7 bases sitting between them. From germline, CDR1 is SGHRS and CDR2 YFSETQ. The CDR3 is 15 residues long. In nucleotides, the CDR3 is TGCGCCAGCAGCTTGACGGTTACGAACACCGGGGAGCTGTTTTTT. Residues: CASSLTVTNTGELFF.

This clonotype was counted only a few times. The chain employs TRBV27 and TRBJ1-5, with D perhaps matching TRBD1 (5 bases). Trimming stripped 2 bases from V and 4 bases from J, with 12 bases between. Germline V gene data show CDR1 as MNHEY and CDR2 as SMNVEV (reference sequence). The CDR3 has 15 amino acids. The CDR3 DNA reads TGTGCCAGCAGTTTACGTGGGACCGCAAATCAGCCCCAGCATTTT. It translates to CASSLRGTANQPQHF.

This clonotype was observed many times. This sequence joins TRBV20-1 and TRBJ2-1; D unresolved. This CDR3 region has 11 residues. The V end lost 6 bases, the J end lost 2 bases, and 5 bases lay between the germline ends. CDR1 DFQATT and CDR2 SNEGSKA come from the germline V gene (reference sequence). The CDR3, as DNA: TGCAGTGCGGGCACCTACAATGAGCAGTTCTTC. This gives the protein CSAGTYNEQFF.

This clonotype was counted at least ten times. This sequence joins TRBV12-3 or TRBV12-4 and TRBJ2-1, with TRBD1 matching over 9 bases. This CDR3 spans 15 amino acids. V lost 7 bases, J lost 9 bases, and 13 bases stayed unmatched. CDR3 residues: CASNRGQGVESEQFF. The DNA for the CDR3 is TGTGCCAGCAACAGGGGACAGGGAGTAGAAAGTGAGCAGTTCTTC.

This clonotype was seen many times. The genes are TRBV12-3 or TRBV12-4 and TRBJ1-4, with D perhaps matching TRBD1 (5 bases). V was shortened by 5 bases and J by 5 bases, with 15 bases between the two germline ends. The CDR3 consists of 15 residues. This CDR3 reads CASSPAGRQNEKLFF. DNA for the CDR3: TGTGCCAGCAGTCCCGCGGGCAGACAGAATGAAAAACTGTTTTTT.